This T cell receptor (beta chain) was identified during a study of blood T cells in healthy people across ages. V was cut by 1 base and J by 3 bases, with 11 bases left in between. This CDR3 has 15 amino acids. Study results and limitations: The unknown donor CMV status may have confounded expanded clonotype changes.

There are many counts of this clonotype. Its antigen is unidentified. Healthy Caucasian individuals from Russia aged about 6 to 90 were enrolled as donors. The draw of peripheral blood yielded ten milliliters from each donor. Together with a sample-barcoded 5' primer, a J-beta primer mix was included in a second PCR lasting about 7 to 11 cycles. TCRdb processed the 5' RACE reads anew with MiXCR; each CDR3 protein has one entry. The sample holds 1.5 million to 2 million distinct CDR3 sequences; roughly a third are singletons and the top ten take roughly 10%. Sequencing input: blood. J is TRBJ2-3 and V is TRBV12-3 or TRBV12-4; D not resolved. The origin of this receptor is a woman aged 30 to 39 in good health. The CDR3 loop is CASSLGVGFTDTQYF. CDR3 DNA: TGTGCCAGCAGTTTAGGGGTCGGCTTTACAGATACGCAGTATTTT.